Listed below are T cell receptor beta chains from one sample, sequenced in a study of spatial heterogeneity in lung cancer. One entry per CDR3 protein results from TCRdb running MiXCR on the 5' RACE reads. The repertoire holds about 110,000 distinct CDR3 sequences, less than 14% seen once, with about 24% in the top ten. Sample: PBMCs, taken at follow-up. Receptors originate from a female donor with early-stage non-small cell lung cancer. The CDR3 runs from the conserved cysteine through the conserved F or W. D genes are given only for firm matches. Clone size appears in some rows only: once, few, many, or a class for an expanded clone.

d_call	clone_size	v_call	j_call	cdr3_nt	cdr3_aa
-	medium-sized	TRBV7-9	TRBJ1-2	TGTGCCAGCAGCTCCAACCGCCGGGAGCAACACTTC	CASSSNRREQHF
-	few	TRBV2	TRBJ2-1	TGTGCCAGCACAGGTGAGGCTAATGAGCAGTTCTTC	CASTGEANEQFF
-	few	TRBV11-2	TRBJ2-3	TGTGCCAGCAGCCCGACGGCTAGCTCTATTCCAGATACGCAGTATTTT	CASSPTASSIPDTQYF
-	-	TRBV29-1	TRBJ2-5	TGCAGCGTTGATGCGGAGGTGGGGCAAGAGACCCAGTACTTC	CSVDAEVGQETQYF
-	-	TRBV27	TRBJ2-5	TGTGCCAGCAGTCGATCGGCGGGAGAGACCCAGTACTTC	CASSRSAGETQYF
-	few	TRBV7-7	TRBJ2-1	TGTGCCAGCAGCCCTGGGGGGTCCGCCTACAATGAGCAGTTCTTC	CASSPGGSAYNEQFF
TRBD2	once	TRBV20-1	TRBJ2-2	TGCAGTGCCCGACTAGCGGAAAACACCGGGGAGCTGTTTTTT	CSARLAENTGELFF
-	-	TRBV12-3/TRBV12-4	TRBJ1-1	TGTGCCAGCAGTTCACGACAGATTAACACTGAAGCTTTCTTT	CASSSRQINTEAFF
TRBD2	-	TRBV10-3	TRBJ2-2	TGTGCCATCAGTGAGCCGAGCGGGAGGAACACCGGGGAGCTGTTTTTT	CAISEPSGRNTGELFF
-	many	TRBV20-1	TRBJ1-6	TGCAGTGCCACTAAGCTCAACCGCTCCTATAATTCACCCCTCCACTTT	CSATKLNRSYNSPLHF
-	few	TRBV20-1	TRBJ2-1	TGCAGTGCTAGCCCCCCCAGGGGGGGGTACAATGAGCAGTTCTTC	CSASPPRGGYNEQFF
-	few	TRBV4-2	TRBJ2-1	TGTGCCAGCAGCCAAGGATATAGCCGCTCCTACAATGAGCAGTTCTTC	CASSQGYSRSYNEQFF
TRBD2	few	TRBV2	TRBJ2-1	TGTGCCAGCAATATCGGTAGCGGGAGTGGGCAGTTCTTC	CASNIGSGSGQFF
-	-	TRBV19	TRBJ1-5	TGTGCCAGTAGTATAAGGACAGAAAATAGCAATCAGCCCCAGCATTTT	CASSIRTENSNQPQHF
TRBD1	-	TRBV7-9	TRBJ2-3	TGTGCCAGCAGCTTACCCCTCGGACAGGGGGGTAGCACAGATACGCAGTATTTT	CASSLPLGQGGSTDTQYF
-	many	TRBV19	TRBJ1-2	TGTGCCAGTAGTATAGATTCCCGGGTTACTAACTATGGCTACACCTTC	CASSIDSRVTNYGYTF
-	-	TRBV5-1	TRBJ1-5	TGCGCCAGCAGCCCCAATACAGGGAGTAATCAGCCCCAGCATTTT	CASSPNTGSNQPQHF
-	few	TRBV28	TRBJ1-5	TGTGCCACCAACATTGAGCTTCAGCCCCAGCATTTT	CATNIELQPQHF
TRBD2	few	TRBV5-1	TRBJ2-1	TGCGCCAGTTATAGCGGGTACAATGAGCAGTTCTTC	CASYSGYNEQFF
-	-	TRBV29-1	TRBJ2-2	TGCAGCGTTGTTGGGGGCCACACCGGGGAGCTGTTTTTT	CSVVGGHTGELFF
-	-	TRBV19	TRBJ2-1	TGTGCCAGTAGTATAGCCCCGGACAGATCCGAGCAGTTCTTC	CASSIAPDRSEQFF
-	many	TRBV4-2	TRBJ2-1	TGTGCCAGCAGCCCTCAGGGTAATGAGCAGTTCTTC	CASSPQGNEQFF
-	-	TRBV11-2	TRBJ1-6	TGTGCCAGCAGCTTAGCCTCCGATTCACCCCTCCACTTT	CASSLASDSPLHF
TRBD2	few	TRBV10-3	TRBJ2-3	TGTGCCATCAGTGAGAAATCCGGGACTAGCGGAAGATCGGATACGCAGTATTTT	CAISEKSGTSGRSDTQYF
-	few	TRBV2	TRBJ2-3	TGTGCCAGCATACCGTTTCCGACAAGCACAGATACGCAGTATTTT	CASIPFPTSTDTQYF
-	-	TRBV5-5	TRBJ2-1	TGTGCCAGCAGCTTAGTGACAGGCGGGTACAATGAGCAGTTCTTC	CASSLVTGGYNEQFF
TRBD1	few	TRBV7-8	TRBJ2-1	TGTGCCAGCAGCTTAGGCTCCGGGACAGTTTCCTTCTCCTACAATGAGCAGTTCTTC	CASSLGSGTVSFSYNEQFF
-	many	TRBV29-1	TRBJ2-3	TGCAGCGTGGAAGATACGCAGTATTTT	CSVEDTQYF
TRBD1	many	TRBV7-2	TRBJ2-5	TGTGCCAGCAGCAGGGGGACAGGAAGACAAGAGACCCAGTACTTC	CASSRGTGRQETQYF
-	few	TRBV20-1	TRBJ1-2	TGCAGTGCTAGAGTCGCTCGGTTGTTCTATGGCTACACCTTC	CSARVARLFYGYTF
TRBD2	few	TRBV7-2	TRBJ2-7	TGTGCCAGCAGCCATAGCGGGAGGACAACCTACGAGCAGTACTTC	CASSHSGRTTYEQYF
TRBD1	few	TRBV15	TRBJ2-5	TGTGCCACCAGCAGAGACAGGGGGCCCCAAGAGACCCAGTACTTC	CATSRDRGPQETQYF
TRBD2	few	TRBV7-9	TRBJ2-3	TGTGCCGGGAAGGAGCGGGAGTTTTCTGATACGCAGTATTTT	CAGKEREFSDTQYF
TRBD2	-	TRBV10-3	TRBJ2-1	TGTGCCATCAGCCCGGGACTAGCAATCTATGAGCAGTTCTTC	CAISPGLAIYEQFF